This T cell receptor beta chain was documented in a study of cytomegalovirus exposure and HLA in healthy donors (dated by TCRdb to 2017 to 2019). Concerning the study at large: In an earlier analysis of about 560 of the donors, 250 to 350 Gb of sequence data and 117 million unique TCR beta sequences from some 170 million T cells were reported. The number of typed donors differed by locus: about 629-630 for A, B, C, DRB1 and DQB1; 500 to 550 for DQA1; some 590 for DPA1; and about 450 for DPB1. In a later analysis, previously published TCR beta repertoires from several hundred donors were re-analyzed and high-resolution HLA genotyping was added so that TCR occurrence patterns could be studied. On average, 235,054 unique TCR beta nucleotide sequences were sequenced per donor among fewer than 500 genotyped donors of the cohort, with 15% to 20% of those sequences being non-productive. Because of strong linkage in the cohort, 5 or 6 DR-DQ haplotypes were treated as single units for association and clustering. In a later genetic analysis, genome-wide SNP genotypes for about three fifths of the roughly 670 donors were used, and that subset was treated as a discovery cohort. Every discovery cohort repertoire had been produced on one sequencing platform. HLA typing included class I and class II loci at four-digit resolution. The study used immunosequencing to profile the T cell repertoires of approximately 640 subjects and linked those repertoires to cytomegalovirus serostatus. Of the approximately 400 genotyped donors, 65% to 90% were placed in the genetic ancestry cluster associated with self-reported Caucasian donors. The study aimed to test whether cataloging public T cell receptors could reveal signatures of past pathogen exposure. To predict cytomegalovirus infection status, the study combined high-throughput TCR immunosequencing, statistical association of individual TCRs with disease status, and machine learning. Donor age, sex, ethnicity and CMV serostatus were collected together with the repertoire data. Roughly 320 gigabases of sequencing data and 70 million to 100 million unique TCR sequences made up an early release that covered 640 HLA-typed donors. To decide whether each TCR beta V gene segment behaved as functional or pseudogenic, an earlier analysis of over 500 of the donors relied on high-throughput TCR beta sequencing. In the later analysis, no new phenotypic data were used to find candidate immune exposures; instead, reliance was placed on TCR beta sequences and their occurrence across donors. Along with the approximately 650-subject first cohort, a separate validation cohort of approximately 110 different subjects was used. General findings and caveats noted by the study authors: The classifier was reported to diagnose cytomegalovirus status with high specificity and sensitivity in both the original cohort and the validation cohort. Because the 87-base-pair reads could not distinguish some IMGT-functional V segments, including TRBV6-2 and TRBV6-3, those segments were excluded. In vitro tests confirmed that a few of the cytomegalovirus-associated TCR beta chains recognize cytomegalovirus antigens. Immune exposure information for the cohort was limited to CMV serostatus. According to the authors, the approach could potentially be generalized to other disease states and immunological phenotypes. Because HLA typing was missing for some donors at each locus, association tests included only the typed subset. The study gave a list of about 160 TCR beta chains associated with cytomegalovirus. In a later analysis, most CMV-associated TCR beta chains were found to appear HLA-restricted, with HLA associations seemingly driven largely by CMV exposure. Most TCR sequences were observed very rarely across donors, whereas some public TCRs were present in many individuals. In a later genetic analysis, fewer N-insertions in productive TCRs were reported among donors in an Asian-associated ancestry cluster than the approximately 710-donor mean. A further reported finding was that TCR beta sequences accurately predicted the HLA-A and HLA-B alleles for most subjects in the first cohort. Compared with equally common non-associated chains, HLA-associated TCR beta chains in a later analysis were more clonally expanded and had lower generation probabilities. Only TCR beta chains were sequenced in this cohort, and the absence of alpha or paired-chain data limited detectable features. Correlated functional status among segregating V segments might reflect linkage disequilibrium, but an unknown experimental factor could not be ruled out. A cluster of highly shared sequence variants was judged likely to be a technical artifact of the sequencing pipeline. A later genetic analysis associated a missense DCLRE1C variant with V-gene and J-gene trimming of TCR beta chains, and an independent cohort replicated the association. Assigning TCR associations to individual alleles was difficult when HLA alleles, especially DR and DQ, strongly co-occurred. A later analysis associated 17,000 or so TCR beta sequences with specific HLA alleles at a false discovery rate of 0.05. Because counts were too low, roughly 17 rarely observed V segments, including chromosome 9 orphons, were left out of the earlier analysis of 500 to 750 of the donors. Roughly uniform sequencing depth across donors was assumed in presence/absence analyses, although this assumption may not hold. Broadly in line with IMGT annotations, most TCR beta V segments showed up in productive rearrangements about 90% or about 30% of the time in an earlier analysis of some 590 of the donors. A later analysis found that TCR association rates varied across HLA loci, with DRB1 alleles showing the most associated TCRs and HLA-C alleles the fewest. According to a later analysis, parvovirus B19, influenza, CMV and Epstein-Barr virus appeared linked to several top co-occurrence clusters.

Of note for this clone: What this receptor recognizes is not known. The input lacks base qualities; no much larger clone sits a single base away.

The cohort consisted of 666 healthy bone marrow donors. All cohort members were sampled while nominally healthy, although unrecorded immune exposures were likely present. The donor tested CMV seronegative, placing the donor among the 350 or so seronegative members of the cohort. Each donor provided a peripheral blood sample, and peripheral blood mononuclear cells were used for TCR beta sequencing. The Qiagen DNeasy Blood Extraction Kit was used to extract genomic DNA from the blood cell samples. Library method: the immunoSEQ multiplex PCR assay. A mixture of 60 forward primers for TCR Vbeta segments and 13 reverse primers for TCR Jbeta segments was used in the multiplex PCR. A multiplex PCR assay on genomic DNA amplified the CDR3 region of rearranged TCR beta genes. The Illumina HiSeq System was used to sequence the amplified TCR beta libraries as 87-base-pair reads. Turning to the authors' computational methods: In a later analysis, tens of millions of unique TCR beta chains were counted across the 500 to 850 repertoires, and approximately 9.9 million of these chains were shared by at least two donors. Raw reads were error-corrected and collapsed into unique sequences by a nearest-neighbor algorithm in which closely related sequences were merged to remove PCR and sequencing errors. Alignment of CDR3 sequences to IMGT reference sequences was used to assign V, D and J gene segments. For a sequence to be retained, at least a six-nucleotide match to both a V gene segment and a J gene segment was required. Rearrangements were classified as productive when the CDR3 lacked stop codons and remained in frame with V and J, and all other rearrangements were classified as non-productive. Following IMGT convention, CDR3 was defined as the stretch from the second conserved V-encoded cysteine up to the conserved J-encoded phenylalanine. The earlier analysis of 587 of the donors excluded sequences that lacked an unambiguous match to a single V gene segment. In an earlier analysis of around 600 of the donors, V segments were called functional above 56.7% productive rearrangements and were called segregating when the between-donor standard deviation exceeded 5%. To diagnose cytomegalovirus status from the catalog of TCR beta chain sequences, a statistical classification framework was built. In a later analysis, TCR nucleotide sequences were compared against IMGT/GENE-DB human TR gene sequences so that V and J genes could be assigned. Using the TCRdist pipeline, a later analysis assigned CDR3 sequences along with most-parsimonious VDJ recombination scenarios. In a later analysis, each TCR beta chain was defined by its CDR3 amino acid sequence together with its V-gene family, and reads lacking a unique V-gene family were excluded. A later analysis removed roughly 590 highly shared, low-generation-probability nucleotide sequences to deal with suspected cross-contamination and a sequencing artifact. In a later analysis, a clonal expansion index was calculated for each public chain from normalized within-repertoire ranks of inferred template counts. In a later analysis, generation probabilities were computed using a VDJ recombination model fitted to out-of-frame rearrangements, and the results were checked against IGoR. A later analysis scored TCR-TCR, TCR-HLA and TCR-CMV co-occurrence with hypergeometric tests, applying a repertoire-size bias correction to TCR pairs. A later analysis estimated false discovery rates by permuting HLA or CMV assignments 20 times. In a later analysis, co-occurring TCRs were grouped using DBSCAN, and TCRdist sequence similarity was added for clustering within HLA-allele-positive subsets. Co-occurrence clustering excluded repertoires with fewer than 30,000 or more than 120,000 public chains, plus five with anomalous nucleotide sharing. The table comes from immuneACCESS by way of TCRdb, which keeps in-frame sequences with V and J called. Part of the clones is missing from these tables; in studies checked, under half for an unresolved V gene and the rest for unknown reasons. V and J calls and clone size are copied from that table; D and trimming were computed from the DNA. The sample data list roughly 200,000 clones, and more than 65% of these were observed just once. The ten most abundant clones make up 0.63% of the sample.

CDR1 and CDR2 are read off the germline V gene as SGHRS and YFSETQ. The CDR3, from cysteine to phenylalanine, totals 15 residues. Left in the record is the CDR3 DNA by itself, 45 bases read in frame from the first base. From V the trimming removes 2 bases and from J it removes 3 bases, while the gene matches leave 5 bases of the junction unaccounted for. The chain is made from TRBV5-1 and TRBJ1-2; 9 junctional bases match TRBD1. The sequence derives from a young man in good health and CMV-seronegative. Sequenced material: PBMCs. CDR3 region: CASSFTGGFDYGYTF. In nucleotide form, the sequence is TGCGCCAGCAGCTTTACAGGGGGCTTTGACTATGGCTACACCTTC.